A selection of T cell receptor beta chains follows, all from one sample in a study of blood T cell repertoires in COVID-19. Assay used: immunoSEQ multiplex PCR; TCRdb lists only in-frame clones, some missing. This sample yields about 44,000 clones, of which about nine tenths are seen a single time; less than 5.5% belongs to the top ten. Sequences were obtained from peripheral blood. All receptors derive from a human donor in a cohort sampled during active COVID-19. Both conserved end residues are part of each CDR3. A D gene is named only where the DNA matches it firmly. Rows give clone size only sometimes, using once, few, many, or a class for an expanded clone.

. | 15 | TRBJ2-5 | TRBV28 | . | TGTGCCAGCAGCCCCGGGACTCCGGGCAGGGAGACCCAGTACTTC | CASSPGTPGRETQYF
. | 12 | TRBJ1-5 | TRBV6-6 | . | TGTGCCAGCACCCAAGCGAATCAGCCCCAGCATTTT | CASTQANQPQHF
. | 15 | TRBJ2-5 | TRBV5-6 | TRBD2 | TGTGCCAGCAGCTCGGTCAGCGGGAGTGTCGAGACCCAGTACTTC | CASSSVSGSVETQYF
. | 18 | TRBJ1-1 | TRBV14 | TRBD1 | TGTGCCAGCAGCCAAGATGGATCGTGGACAGGGGGCGTCGCTGAAGCTTTCTTT | CASSQDGSWTGGVAEAFF
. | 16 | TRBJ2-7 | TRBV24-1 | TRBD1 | TGTGCCACCAGTGACGTGGGGACAGGGAACTCCTACGAGCAGTACTTC | CATSDVGTGNSYEQYF
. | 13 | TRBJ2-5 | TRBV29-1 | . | TGCAGCGTGGACAGTTTTTCGCAAGAGACCCAGTACTTC | CSVDSFSQETQYF
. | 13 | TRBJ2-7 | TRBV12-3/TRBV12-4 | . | TGTGCCAGCAGTTTTGATCGAGACTACGAGCAGTACTTC | CASSFDRDYEQYF
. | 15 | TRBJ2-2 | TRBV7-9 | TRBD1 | TGTGCCAGCAGCAGGGACGACAGGGCGGCCGGGGAGCTGTTTTTT | CASSRDDRAAGELFF
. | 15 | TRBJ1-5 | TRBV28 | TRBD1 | TGTGCCAGCACCAGGGACAGATATAGCAATCAGCCCCAGCATTTT | CASTRDRYSNQPQHF
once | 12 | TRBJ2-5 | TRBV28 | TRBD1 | TGTGCCAGCAGTTCGACAGGGGAGACCCAGTACTTC | CASSSTGETQYF
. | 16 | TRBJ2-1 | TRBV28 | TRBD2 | TGTGCCAGCAGTTTCCCCTTGACTAGCGGATCCTACGAGCAGTTCTTC | CASSFPLTSGSYEQFF
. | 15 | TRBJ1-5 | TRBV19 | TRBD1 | TGTGCCAGTAGGAGGGACAGAACCTTCAATCAGCCCCAGCATTTT | CASRRDRTFNQPQHF
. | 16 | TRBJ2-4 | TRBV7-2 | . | TGTGCCAGCAGCATCTCTTCGGGGCAGGGGAAAAACATTCAGTACTTC | CASSISSGQGKNIQYF
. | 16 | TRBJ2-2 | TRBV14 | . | TGTGCCAGCAGCCAAGAAGGTCACAGGAACACCGGGGAGCTGTTTTTT | CASSQEGHRNTGELFF
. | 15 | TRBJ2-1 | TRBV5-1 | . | TGCGCCAGCAGCTTGGAGAGAGTCTCCTACAATGAGCAGTTCTTC | CASSLERVSYNEQFF
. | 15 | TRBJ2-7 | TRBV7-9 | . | TGTGCCAGCAGCCCATGGGGGACCGGGACTTACGAGCAGTACTTC | CASSPWGTGTYEQYF
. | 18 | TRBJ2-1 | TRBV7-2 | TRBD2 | TGTGCCAGCAGCTTGGTGGAGAGCGGGGGGAGCTCCTACAATGAGCAGTTCTTC | CASSLVESGGSSYNEQFF
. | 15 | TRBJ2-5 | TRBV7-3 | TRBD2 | TGTGCCAGCAGCTTAAGTGGGAGGGCCCGGGAGACCCAGTACTTC | CASSLSGRARETQYF
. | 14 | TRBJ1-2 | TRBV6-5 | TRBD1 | TGTGCCAGCAGTAGGGGACAGGGAGACTATGGCTACACCTTC | CASSRGQGDYGYTF
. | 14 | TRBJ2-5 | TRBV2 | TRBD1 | TGTGCCAGCAGGGACAGGGTGGGGACAGAGACCCAGTACTTC | CASRDRVGTETQYF
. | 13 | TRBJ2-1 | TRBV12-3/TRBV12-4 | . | TGTGCCAGCAGTCCCCCTGGTCGCGATGAGCAGTTCTTC | CASSPPGRDEQFF
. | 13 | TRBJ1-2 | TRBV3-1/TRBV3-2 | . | TGTGCCAGCAGCCCAGACCCAACTGTTGGCTACACCTTC | CASSPDPTVGYTF
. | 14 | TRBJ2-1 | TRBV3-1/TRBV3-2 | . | TGTGCCAGCAGCCAAGATTCAGGGTACAATGAGCAGTTCTTC | CASSQDSGYNEQFF
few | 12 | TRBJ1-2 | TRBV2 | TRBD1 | TGTGCCATCTTTGACAGGGGAGGTGGCTACACCTTC | CAIFDRGGGYTF
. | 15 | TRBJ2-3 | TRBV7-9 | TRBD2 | TGTGCCAGCAGCTCCGGACTAGCGGGTACAGATACGCAGTATTTT | CASSSGLAGTDTQYF
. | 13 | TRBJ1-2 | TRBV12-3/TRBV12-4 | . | TGTGCCAGCAGTTTAGGGGAGAGGGTGGGCTACACCTTC | CASSLGERVGYTF
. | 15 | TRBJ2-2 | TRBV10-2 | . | TGCGCCAGCAGGACAGGGCGGGGGAACACCGGGGAGCTGTTTTTT | CASRTGRGNTGELFF
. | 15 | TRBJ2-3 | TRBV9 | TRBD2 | TGTGCCACCGGGACTAGCGGTTCTAGCACAGATACGCAGTATTTT | CATGTSGSSTDTQYF
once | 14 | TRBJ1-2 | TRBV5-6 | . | TGTGCCAGCAGCCAATACAGTTCGAACTATGGCTACACCTTC | CASSQYSSNYGYTF
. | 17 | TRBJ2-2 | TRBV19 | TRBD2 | TGTGCCAGTAGAAAGGGACTAGCGGGACAACCAGGCGGGGAGCTGTTTTTT | CASRKGLAGQPGGELFF
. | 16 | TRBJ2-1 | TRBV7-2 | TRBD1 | TGTGCCAGCAGCACAGCCACAGGGGGCGGCTCGAATGAGCAGTTCTTC | CASSTATGGGSNEQFF
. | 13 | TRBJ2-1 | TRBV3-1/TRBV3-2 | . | TGTGCCAGCAGCCAAGAGAGCTACAATGAGCAGTTCTTC | CASSQESYNEQFF
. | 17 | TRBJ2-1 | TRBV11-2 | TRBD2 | TGTGCCAGCAGCTTAGGGCCTAGCGGGAGTACGGGGAATGAGCAGTTCTTC | CASSLGPSGSTGNEQFF
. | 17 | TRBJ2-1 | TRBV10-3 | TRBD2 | TGTGCCATCACTTCCTACGGACTAGCGGGAGTGGGCAATGAGCAGTTCTTC | CAITSYGLAGVGNEQFF
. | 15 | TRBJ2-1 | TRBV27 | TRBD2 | TGTGCCAGCAGCGATAGGACTAGCGGGATGGGGGAGCAGTTCTTC | CASSDRTSGMGEQFF
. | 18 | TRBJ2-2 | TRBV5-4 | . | TGTGCCAGCAGCGCGCGTCAGGGCGGGGGCGGACTCGGCGGGGAGCTGTTTTTT | CASSARQGGGGLGGELFF
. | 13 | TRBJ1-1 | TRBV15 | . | TGTGCCACCAGCAGAGACATGAACACTGAAGCTTTCTTT | CATSRDMNTEAFF